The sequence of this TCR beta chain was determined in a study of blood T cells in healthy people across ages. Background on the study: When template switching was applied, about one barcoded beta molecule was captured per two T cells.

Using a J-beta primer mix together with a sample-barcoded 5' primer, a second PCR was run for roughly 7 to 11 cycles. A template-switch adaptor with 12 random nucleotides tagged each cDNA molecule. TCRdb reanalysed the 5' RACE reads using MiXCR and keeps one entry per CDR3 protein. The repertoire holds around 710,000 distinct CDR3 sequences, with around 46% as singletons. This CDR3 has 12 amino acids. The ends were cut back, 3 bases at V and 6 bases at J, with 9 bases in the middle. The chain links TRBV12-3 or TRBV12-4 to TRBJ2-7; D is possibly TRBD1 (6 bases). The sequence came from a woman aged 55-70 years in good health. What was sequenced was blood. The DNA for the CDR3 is TGTGCCAGCAGTTTTTTGGGGGCCGAGCAGTACTTC. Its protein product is CASSFLGAEQYF.